This T cell receptor beta chain was captured by sequencing in a study of shared clonotypes between healthy human individuals. The study's findings and limits: A handful of donors shared about 5% of their naive CD4 clonotypes. Donor clonotype sharing was expected to depend on sequencing depth. A generally larger estimated richness was seen in naive subsets than in memory subsets.

This CDR3 is built from 17 residues. Germline lookup yields CDR1 MGHRA and CDR2 YSYEKL. J lost 3 bases, V lost 0 bases, and 10 bases had no gene match. Naive CD8 cells, CD45RO-negative and positively selected for CCR7, excluded terminally differentiated effector memory CD45RA+ cells. The table came from immunoSEQ multiplex PCR; TCRdb's copy has only in-frame clones and leaves some out. The top ten clones hold about 0.11% of a sample with nearly 600,000 clones, about 95% of them seen once. As for this clone: Its antigen remains unidentified.

The clonotype was recovered from a woman in her 30s in good health. The chain carries TRBV4-1 and TRBJ2-7, with 8 bases aligning to TRBD1. The source material was naive CD8+ T cells sorted from blood. The CDR3 nucleotides are TGCGCCAGCAGCCAAGAAGTAATCTGGACAGGGAACTACGAGCAGTACTTC. This codes for CASSQEVIWTGNYEQYF.